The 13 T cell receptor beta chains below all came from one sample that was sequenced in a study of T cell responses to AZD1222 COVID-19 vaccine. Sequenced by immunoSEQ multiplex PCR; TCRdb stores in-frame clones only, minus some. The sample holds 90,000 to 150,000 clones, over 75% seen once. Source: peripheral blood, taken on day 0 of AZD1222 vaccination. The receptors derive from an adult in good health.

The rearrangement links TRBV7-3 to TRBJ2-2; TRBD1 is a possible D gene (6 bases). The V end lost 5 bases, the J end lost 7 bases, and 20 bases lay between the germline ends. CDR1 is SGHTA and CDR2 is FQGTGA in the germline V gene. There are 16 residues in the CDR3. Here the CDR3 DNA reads TGTGCCAGCAGCGCTCAGGGGCCCGGGATAGGCGGGGAGCTGTTTTTT. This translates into CASSAQGPGIGGELFF.

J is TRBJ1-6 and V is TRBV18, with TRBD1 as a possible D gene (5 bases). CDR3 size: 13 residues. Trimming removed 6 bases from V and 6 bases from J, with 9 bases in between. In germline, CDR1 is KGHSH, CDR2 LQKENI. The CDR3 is CASSDSTNSPLHF. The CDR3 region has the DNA TGTGCCAGCTCCGACAGTACTAATTCACCCCTCCACTTT.

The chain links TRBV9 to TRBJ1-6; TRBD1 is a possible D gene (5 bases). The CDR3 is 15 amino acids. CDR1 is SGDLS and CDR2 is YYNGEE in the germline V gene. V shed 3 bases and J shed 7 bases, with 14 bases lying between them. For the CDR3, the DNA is TGTGCCAGCAGCGCCCGGGGCAGTTTGAATTCACCCCTCCACTTT. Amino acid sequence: CASSARGSLNSPLHF.

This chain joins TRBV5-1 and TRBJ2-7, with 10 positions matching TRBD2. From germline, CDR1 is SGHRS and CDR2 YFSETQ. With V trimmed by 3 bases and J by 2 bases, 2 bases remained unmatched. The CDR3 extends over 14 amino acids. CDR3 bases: TGCGCCAGCAGCTCCAGCGGGGGGGCCTACGAGCAGTACTTC. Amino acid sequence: CASSSSGGAYEQYF.

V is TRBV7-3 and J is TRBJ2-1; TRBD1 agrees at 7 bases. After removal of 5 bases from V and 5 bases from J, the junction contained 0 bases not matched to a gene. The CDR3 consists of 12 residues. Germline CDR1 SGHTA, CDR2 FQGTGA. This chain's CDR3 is CASSDRDNEQFF. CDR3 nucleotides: TGTGCCAGCAGCGACAGGGACAATGAGCAGTTCTTC.

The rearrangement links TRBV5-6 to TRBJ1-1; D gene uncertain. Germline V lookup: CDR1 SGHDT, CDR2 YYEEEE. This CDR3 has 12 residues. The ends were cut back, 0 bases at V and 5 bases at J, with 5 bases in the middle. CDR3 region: CASSLVNTEAFF. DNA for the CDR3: TGTGCCAGCAGCTTGGTTAATACTGAAGCTTTCTTT.

CDR3 in amino acids: CASSLASANTEAFF. The CDR3 DNA follows: TGTGCCAGCAGCTTAGCGTCCGCGAACACTGAAGCTTTCTTT. The chain employs TRBV7-3 and TRBJ1-1; no firm D call. Germline V lookup: CDR1 SGHTA, CDR2 FQGTGA. V lost 2 bases, J lost 1 base, and 8 bases lay in between. This CDR3 is 14 amino acids long.

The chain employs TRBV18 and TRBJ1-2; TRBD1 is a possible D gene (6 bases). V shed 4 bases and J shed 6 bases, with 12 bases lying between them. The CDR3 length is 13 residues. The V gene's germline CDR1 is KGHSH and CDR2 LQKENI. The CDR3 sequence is CASSRNRDDGYTF. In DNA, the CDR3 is TGTGCCAGCTCACGAAACAGGGACGATGGCTACACCTTC.

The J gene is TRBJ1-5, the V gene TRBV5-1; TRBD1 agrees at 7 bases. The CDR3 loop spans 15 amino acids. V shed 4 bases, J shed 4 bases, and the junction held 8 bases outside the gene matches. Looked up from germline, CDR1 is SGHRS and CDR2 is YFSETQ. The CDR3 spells CASSLTGQQNQPQHF. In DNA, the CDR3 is TGCGCCAGCAGCCTGACGGGACAGCAAAATCAGCCCCAGCATTTT.

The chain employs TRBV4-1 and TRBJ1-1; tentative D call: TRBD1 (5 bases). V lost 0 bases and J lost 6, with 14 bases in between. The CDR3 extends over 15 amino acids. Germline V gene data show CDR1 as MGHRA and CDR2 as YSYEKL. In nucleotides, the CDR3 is TGCGCCAGCAGCCAAGATCGGGGCAGGAGGGCTGAAGCTTTCTTT. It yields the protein CASSQDRGRRAEAFF.

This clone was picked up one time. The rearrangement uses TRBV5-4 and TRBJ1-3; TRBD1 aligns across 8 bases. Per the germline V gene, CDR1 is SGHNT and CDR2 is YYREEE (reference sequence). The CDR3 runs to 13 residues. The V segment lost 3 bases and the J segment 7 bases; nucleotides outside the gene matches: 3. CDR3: CASSSGGGNTIYF. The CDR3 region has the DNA TGTGCCAGCAGCTCAGGGGGCGGCAACACCATATATTTT. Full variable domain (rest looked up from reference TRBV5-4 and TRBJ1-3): ETGVTQSPTHLIKTRGQQVTLRCSSQSGHNTVSWYQQALGQGPQFIFQYYREEENGRGNFPPRFSGLQFPNYSSELNVNALELDDSALYLCASSSGGGNTIYFGEGSWLTVV.

The CDR3 protein is CASSGSLFNEKLFF. In DNA, the CDR3 is TGTGCCAGCAGCGGGAGCCTCTTTAATGAAAAACTGTTTTTT. The rearrangement joins TRBV2 to TRBJ1-4; D is undetermined. The germline V and J ends were trimmed by 6 bases and 4 bases, with 12 bases remaining between them. Germline V gene sequence: CDR1 SNHLY, CDR2 FYNNEI. The CDR3 covers 14 residues.

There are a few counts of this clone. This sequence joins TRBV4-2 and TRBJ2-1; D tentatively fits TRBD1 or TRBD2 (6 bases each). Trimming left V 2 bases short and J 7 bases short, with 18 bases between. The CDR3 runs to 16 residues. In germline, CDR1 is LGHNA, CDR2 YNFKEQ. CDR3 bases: TGTGCCAGCAGCCAAAAGGACAGCGGGCTTTTAAATGAGCAGTTCTTC. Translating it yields CASSQKDSGLLNEQFF.